This TCR beta chain was sequenced in a study of blood T cell repertoires in COVID-19. The data were produced by immunoSEQ multiplex PCR, yet TCRdb's version contains in-frame clones alone and is incomplete. This sample has about 39,000 clones, with 70% to 90% found just once. The CDR3 runs 14 residues. V lost 0 bases and J lost 0, with 6 bases in between. Germline CDR1 SGHNT, CDR2 YYREEE (reference sequence). This receptor was taken from a man aged 40-49 years with active COVID-19. V gene TRBV5-4 combines with J gene TRBJ2-5, with D uncertain. Sequencing was carried out using peripheral blood. DNA of the CDR3: TGTGCCAGCAGCTTGGATCCAGACCAAGAGACCCAGTACTTC. This sequence encodes CASSLDPDQETQYF.